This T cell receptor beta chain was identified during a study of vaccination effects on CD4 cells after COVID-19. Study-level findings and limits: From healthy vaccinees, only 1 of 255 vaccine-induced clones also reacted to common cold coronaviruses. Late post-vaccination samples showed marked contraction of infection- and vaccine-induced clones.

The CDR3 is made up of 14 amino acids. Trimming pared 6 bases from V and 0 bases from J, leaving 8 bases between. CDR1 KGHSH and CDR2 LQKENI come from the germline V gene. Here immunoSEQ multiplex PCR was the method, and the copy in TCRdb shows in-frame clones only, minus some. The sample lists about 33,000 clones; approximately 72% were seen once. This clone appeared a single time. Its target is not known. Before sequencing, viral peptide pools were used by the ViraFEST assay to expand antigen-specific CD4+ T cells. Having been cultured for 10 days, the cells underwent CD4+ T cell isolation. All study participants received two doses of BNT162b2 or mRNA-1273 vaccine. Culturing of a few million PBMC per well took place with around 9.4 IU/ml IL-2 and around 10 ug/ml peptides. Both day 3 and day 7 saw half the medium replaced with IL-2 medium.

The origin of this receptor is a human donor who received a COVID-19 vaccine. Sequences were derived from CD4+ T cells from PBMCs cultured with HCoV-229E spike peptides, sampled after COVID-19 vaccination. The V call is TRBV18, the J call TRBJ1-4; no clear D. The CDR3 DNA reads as TGTGCCAGCTCCGCGACGGCAACTAATGAAAAACTGTTTTTT. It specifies CASSATATNEKLFF.